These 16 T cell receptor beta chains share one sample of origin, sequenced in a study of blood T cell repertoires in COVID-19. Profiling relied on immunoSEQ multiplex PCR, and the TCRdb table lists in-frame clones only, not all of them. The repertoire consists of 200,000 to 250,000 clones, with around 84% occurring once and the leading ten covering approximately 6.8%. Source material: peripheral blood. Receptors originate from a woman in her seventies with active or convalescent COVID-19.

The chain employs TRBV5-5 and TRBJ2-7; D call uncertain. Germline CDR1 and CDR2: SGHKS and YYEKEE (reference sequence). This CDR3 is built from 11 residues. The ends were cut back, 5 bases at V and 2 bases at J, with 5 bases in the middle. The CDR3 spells CASSLTYEQYF. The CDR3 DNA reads TGTGCCAGCAGTTTAACCTACGAGCAGTACTTC.

CDR3 in amino acids: CASSFRGIGNTIYF. The CDR3 coding sequence is TGTGCCAGCAGCTTCCGCGGGATTGGAAACACCATATATTTT. This sequence joins TRBV7-2 and TRBJ1-3; no definite D call. Germline V gene sequence: CDR1 SGHTA, CDR2 FQGNSA. Trimming shortened V by 3 bases and J by 3 bases, and 9 bases separated the two germline ends. The CDR3 loop spans 14 amino acids.

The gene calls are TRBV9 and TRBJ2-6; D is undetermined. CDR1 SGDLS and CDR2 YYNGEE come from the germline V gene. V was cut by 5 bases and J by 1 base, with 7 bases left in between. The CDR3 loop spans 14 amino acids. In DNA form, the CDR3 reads TGTGCCAGCAGTGGCTTATCTGGGGCCAACGTCCTGACTTTC. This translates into CASSGLSGANVLTF.

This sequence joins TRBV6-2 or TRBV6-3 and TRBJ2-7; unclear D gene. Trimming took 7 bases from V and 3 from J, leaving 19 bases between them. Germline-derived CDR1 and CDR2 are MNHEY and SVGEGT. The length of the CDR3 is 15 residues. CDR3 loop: CASNPRFRGSYEQYF. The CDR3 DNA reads TGTGCCAGCAACCCCCGATTCCGAGGTAGCTACGAGCAGTACTTC.

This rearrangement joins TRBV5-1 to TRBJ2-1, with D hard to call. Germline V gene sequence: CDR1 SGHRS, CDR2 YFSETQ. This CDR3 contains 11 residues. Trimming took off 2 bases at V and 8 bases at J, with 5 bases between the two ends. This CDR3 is CASSFSDEQFF. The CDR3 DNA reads TGCGCCAGCAGCTTCAGCGATGAGCAGTTCTTC.

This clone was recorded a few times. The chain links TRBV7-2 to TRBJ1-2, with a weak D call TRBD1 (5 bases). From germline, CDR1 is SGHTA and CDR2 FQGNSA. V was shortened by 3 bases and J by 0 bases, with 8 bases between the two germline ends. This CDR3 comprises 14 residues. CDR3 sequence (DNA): TGTGCCAGCAGCTTTTCGACAGCTAACTATGGCTACACCTTC. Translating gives CASSFSTANYGYTF.

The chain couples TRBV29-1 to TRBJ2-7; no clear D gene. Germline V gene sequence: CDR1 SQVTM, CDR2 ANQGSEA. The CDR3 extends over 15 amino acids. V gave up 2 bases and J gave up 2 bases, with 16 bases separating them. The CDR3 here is CSVESPGSATYEQYF. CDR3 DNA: TGCAGCGTTGAAAGTCCTGGCTCCGCCACCTACGAGCAGTACTTC.

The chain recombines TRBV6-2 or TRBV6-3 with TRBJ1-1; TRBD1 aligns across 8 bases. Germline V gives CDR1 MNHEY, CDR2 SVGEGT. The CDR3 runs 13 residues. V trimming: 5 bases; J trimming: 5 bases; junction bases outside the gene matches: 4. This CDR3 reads CASSRQGRTEAFF. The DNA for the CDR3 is TGTGCCAGCAGTCGACAGGGGAGGACTGAAGCTTTCTTT.

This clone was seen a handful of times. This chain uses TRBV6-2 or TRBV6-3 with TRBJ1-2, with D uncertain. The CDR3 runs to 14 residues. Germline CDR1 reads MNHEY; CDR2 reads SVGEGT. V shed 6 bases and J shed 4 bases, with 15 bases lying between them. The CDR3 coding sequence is TGTGCCAGCAGCCCCTTCCGGGTTGCCTATGGCTACACCTTC. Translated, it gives CASSPFRVAYGYTF.

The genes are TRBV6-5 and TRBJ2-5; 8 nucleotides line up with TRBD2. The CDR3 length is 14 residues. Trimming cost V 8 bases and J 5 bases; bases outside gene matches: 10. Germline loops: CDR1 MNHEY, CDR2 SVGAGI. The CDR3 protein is CASVKNRGGETQYF. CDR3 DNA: TGTGCCAGCGTAAAAAACCGGGGGGGCGAGACCCAGTACTTC.

The CDR3 region has the DNA TGTGCCAGCTCACCACCCCAGGGGGCAGATACGCAGTATTTT. Encoded protein: CASSPPQGADTQYF. The genes are TRBV18 and TRBJ2-3; 7 nucleotides agree with TRBD1. CDR3 size: 14 residues. The junction had 1 base not matched to a gene; V was cut back by 0 bases and J by 4 bases. From germline, CDR1 is KGHSH and CDR2 LQKENI.

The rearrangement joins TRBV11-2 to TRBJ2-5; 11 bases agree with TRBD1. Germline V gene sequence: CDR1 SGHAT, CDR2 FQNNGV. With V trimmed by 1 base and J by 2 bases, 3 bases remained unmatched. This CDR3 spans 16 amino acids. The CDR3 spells CASSLGDRGAQETQYF. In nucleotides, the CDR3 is TGTGCCAGCAGCTTAGGGGACAGGGGGGCACAAGAGACCCAGTACTTC.

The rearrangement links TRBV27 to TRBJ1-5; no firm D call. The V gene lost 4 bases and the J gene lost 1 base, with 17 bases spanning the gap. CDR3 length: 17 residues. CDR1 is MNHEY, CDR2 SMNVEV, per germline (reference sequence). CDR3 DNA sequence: TGTGCCAGCAGTTCCGGACGCGGGGAAGTAAGCAATCAGCCCCAGCATTTT. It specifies CASSSGRGEVSNQPQHF.

The CDR3 here is CASNRFQGSSYEQYF. CDR3 bases: TGTGCCAGCAATCGTTTTCAGGGAAGCTCCTACGAGCAGTACTTC. J is TRBJ2-7 and V is TRBV6-5, with D tentatively TRBD1 (5 bases). The germline V gene has CDR1 MNHEY and CDR2 SVGAGI. The CDR3 totals 15 residues. V gave up 7 bases and J gave up 0 bases, with 16 bases separating them.

CDR3 amino acids: CASGAFNYGYTF. The CDR3 DNA is TGTGCCAGCGGAGCCTTTAACTATGGCTACACCTTC. J is TRBJ1-2 and V is TRBV27; D gene ambiguous. The CDR3 has 12 amino acids. V was clipped by 8 bases and J by 1 base, with 8 bases between them. The germline V gene has CDR1 MNHEY and CDR2 SMNVEV (reference sequence).

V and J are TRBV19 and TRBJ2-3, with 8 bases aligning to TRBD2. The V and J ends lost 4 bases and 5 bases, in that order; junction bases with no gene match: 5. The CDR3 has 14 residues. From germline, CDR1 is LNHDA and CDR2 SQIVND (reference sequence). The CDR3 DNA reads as TGTGCCAGTAGTAGAGGGAGCGGGGGAGATACGCAGTATTTT. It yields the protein CASSRGSGGDTQYF.